The next 30 T cell receptor beta chains were all read from a single sample in a study of CD8+CD57+ T cells in acquired aplastic anemia (dated by TCRdb to the late 2010s). Patients chosen for sequencing had shown expansion of CD8+CD57+ cells by flow cytometry. Sequencing used an Illumina HiSeq 2000. Profiling of TCR beta VDJ combinations and CDR3 sequences used genomic DNA as the template. Clones were called with MiXCR by TCRdb after fastp trimmed the public reads at Q25, and only in-frame beta chains were retained. Every distinct CDR3 protein forms one entry, paired with its most common genes and DNA. The sample table lists under 200,000 distinct CDR3 sequences, roughly 50% of them with a count of one. The ten most abundant clones make up roughly 1.8% of the sample. The source material was sorted CD4+, CD8+, or CD8+CD57+ T cells (not recorded which) from PBMCs. The source is a human donor with aplastic anemia.

The chain links TRBV10-1 to TRBJ2-7; D remains unclear. This CDR3 is built from 14 residues. CDR1 is WNHNN, CDR2 SYGVQD, per germline (reference sequence). The V end lost 2 bases, the J end lost 3 bases, and 11 bases lay between the germline ends. CDR3 nucleotides: TGCGCCAGCAGTGAGCAAGCCGACGGCTACGAGCAGTACTTC. As protein: CASSEQADGYEQYF.

About this clonotype: A single base separates this from a much larger clone, so it may be a read error. Without the conserved terminal phenylalanine or tryptophan, this CDR3 likely stems from a read error. The chain uses TRBV3-1 and TRBJ1-3; no clear D gene. From germline, CDR1 is LGHDT and CDR2 YNNKEL (reference sequence). This CDR3 contains 13 residues. V was trimmed by 4 bases and J by 2 bases, leaving 6 bases between them. The CDR3 nucleotides read TGTGCCAGCAGCCCGTTAGCTGGAAACACCATATATTGT. Its protein product is CASSPLAGNTIYC.

V is TRBV15 and J is TRBJ2-3; D is unresolved. V lost 0 bases, J lost 3 bases, and 10 bases lay in between. The length of the CDR3 is 15 residues. Germline CDR1 LNHNV, CDR2 YYDKDF (reference sequence). CDR3 nucleotide sequence: TGTGCCACCAGCAGAGATCCGCGGCAGACAGATACGCAGTATTTT. Translated: CATSRDPRQTDTQYF.

This sequence joins TRBV20-1 and TRBJ2-5, with TRBD2 as a possible D gene (7 bases). The CDR3 totals 12 residues. V lost 7 bases, J lost 4 bases, and 13 bases lay in between. Per the germline V gene, CDR1 is DFQATT and CDR2 is SNEGSKA (reference sequence). CDR3 nucleotide sequence: TGCAGTGTGCGAGGGGGGGCAGAGACCCAGTACTTC. Its protein product is CSVRGGAETQYF.

The chain joins TRBV16 to TRBJ2-1, with D perhaps matching TRBD2 (5 bases). The CDR3 has 15 residues. Germline assignment: CDR1 KGHSY and CDR2 FQNENV. Trimming removed 2 bases from V and 5 bases from J, with 13 bases in between. CDR3 protein: CASSQEGRFNNEQFF. CDR3 DNA sequence: TGTGCCAGCAGCCAAGAGGGTAGATTCAACAATGAGCAGTTCTTC.

This clonotype was recorded many times. The chain combines TRBV9 with TRBJ1-6; 7 bases align to TRBD1. V dropped 4 bases and J dropped 0; count of bases not matched to a gene: 10. The CDR3 spans 18 residues. Germline lookup yields CDR1 SGDLS and CDR2 YYNGEE. The CDR3 loop is CASSKSDRATSYNSPLHF. Written as DNA, the CDR3 is TGTGCCAGCAGCAAATCCGACAGGGCTACCTCCTATAATTCACCCCTCCACTTT.

This chain uses TRBV18 with TRBJ1-1; 11 nucleotides align to TRBD1. The germline CDR1 and CDR2 sequences are KGHSH and LQKENI. After removal of 2 bases from V and 4 bases from J, the junction contained 12 bases not matched to a gene. This CDR3 has 18 residues. The CDR3 here is CASSPTGQGGQSVTEAFF. The DNA for the CDR3 is TGTGCCAGCTCACCAACGGGACAGGGGGGGCAGTCGGTCACTGAAGCTTTCTTT.

With respect to this clonotype: The junction does not match germline at one end; this may be a read error. The chain recombines TRBV20-1 with TRBJ2-3; 7 bases are a match to TRBD1. This CDR3 spans 17 amino acids. Germline-derived CDR1 and CDR2 are DFQATT and SNEGSKA (reference sequence). The CDR3 spells CSSRVGGHRGFPDTQYF. The DNA of the CDR3 is TGCAGTTCTAGGGTTGGGGGCCACAGGGGTTTCCCAGATACGCAGTATTTT.

This clonotype was seen ten or more times. The rearrangement uses TRBV7-2 and TRBJ1-6, with D unresolved. V lost 3 bases and J 3 bases, leaving 9 bases between the germline ends. Germline CDR1 SGHTA, CDR2 FQGNSA. The CDR3 is made up of 15 amino acids. The chain's CDR3 is CASSLGPIYNSPLHF. CDR3 nucleotides: TGTGCCAGCAGCTTGGGCCCGATCTATAATTCACCCCTCCACTTT.

This chain links TRBV12-3 or TRBV12-4 with TRBJ2-1, with 8 bases aligning to TRBD1. This CDR3 is 15 amino acids long. J was trimmed by 5 bases and V by 5 bases; bases with no gene match: 8. CDR3 amino acids: CASSPRTGRNNEQFF. The CDR3 DNA follows: TGTGCCAGCAGTCCGAGGACAGGGCGGAACAATGAGCAGTTCTTC.

This clonotype was seen repeatedly, ten times or more. The chain couples TRBV11-1 to TRBJ2-2, with D possibly TRBD1 on 6 matching bases. Trimming removed 0 bases from V and 6 bases from J, with 17 bases in between. Germline V gene data show CDR1 as SGHAT and CDR2 as FQDESV (reference sequence). The CDR3 totals 17 residues. The CDR3 reads CASSLATAWGRPGELFF. The CDR3 region has the DNA TGTGCCAGCAGCTTAGCGACGGCCTGGGGGCGCCCCGGGGAGCTGTTTTTT.

This clonotype was seen repeatedly, ten times or more. The V gene is TRBV29-1, the J gene TRBJ2-1, with 10 positions matching TRBD1. The CDR3 sequence is 11 residues long. The V segment lost 7 bases and the J segment 10 bases; nucleotides outside the gene matches: 4. Germline loops: CDR1 SQVTM, CDR2 ANQGSEA. The CDR3 DNA reads as TGCAGCGCCGACAGGGGGCGCGAGCAGTTCTTC. Translated, it gives CSADRGREQFF.

This clonotype was seen many times. This chain links TRBV28 with TRBJ1-2; no clear D. V lost 4 bases and J lost 0, with 6 bases in between. The CDR3 sequence is 13 residues long. Germline values: CDR1 MDHEN, CDR2 SYDVKM. CDR3 sequence reads: CASSWGANYGYTF. For the CDR3, the DNA is TGTGCCAGCAGTTGGGGAGCTAACTATGGCTACACCTTC.

To note about this clonotype: A much larger clone sits a single nucleotide away, making a read error possible. V is TRBV20-1 and J is TRBJ2-1; 14 bases are shared with TRBD2. Looked up from germline, CDR1 is DFQATT and CDR2 is SNEGSKA (reference sequence). This CDR3 region has 15 residues. This CDR3 is CSAGTSGSFLNKQFF. In nucleotides, the CDR3 is TGCAGTGCGGGGACTAGCGGGAGTTTTCTCAATAAGCAGTTCTTC.

Many counts were recorded for this clonotype. This chain links TRBV27 with TRBJ1-2; TRBD1 might be the D (5 bases). Trimming cost V 5 bases and J 11 bases, with 15 bases left between them. The CDR3 is made up of 12 amino acids. Germline-derived CDR1 and CDR2 are MNHEY and SMNVEV (reference sequence). The CDR3 sequence: CASSPRTGQYTF. The CDR3 DNA reads as TGTGCCAGCAGTCCGAGGACGGGGCAGTACACCTTC.

This clonotype was detected only a few times. This chain uses TRBV15 with TRBJ1-6, with D unclear. This CDR3 is 13 amino acids long. In germline, CDR1 is LNHNV, CDR2 YYDKDF (reference sequence). Trimming cost V 3 bases and J 5 bases, with 5 bases left between them. The CDR3, as DNA: TGTGCCACCAGCAGGGGAAATAATTCACCCCTCCACTTT. Amino acids: CATSRGNNSPLHF.

This clonotype was counted ten times or more. The chain couples TRBV7-9 to TRBJ1-1; D ambiguous. The V gene lost 3 bases and the J gene lost 0 bases, with 8 bases spanning the gap. The CDR3 sequence is 14 residues long. CDR1 is SEHNR and CDR2 is FQNEAQ in the germline V gene (reference sequence). The CDR3 sequence is CASSFRQMNTEAFF. In nucleotides, the CDR3 is TGTGCCAGCAGCTTCAGGCAGATGAACACTGAAGCTTTCTTT. Combining the CDR3 with reference TRBV7-9 and TRBJ1-1 gives the whole variable domain DTGVSQNPRHKITKRGQNVTFRCDPISEHNRLYWYRQTLGQGPEFLTYFQNEAQLEKSRLLSDRFSAERPKGSFSTLEIQRTEQGDSAMYLCASSFRQMNTEAFFGQGTRLTVV.

The chain couples TRBV7-9 to TRBJ1-4; tentatively, D is TRBD1 (6 bases). This CDR3 contains 14 residues. Trimming removed 5 bases from V and 3 bases from J, with 10 bases in between. Germline lookup yields CDR1 SEHNR and CDR2 FQNEAQ (reference sequence). The CDR3 here is CASSLDSSNEKLFF. CDR3 DNA: TGTGCCAGCAGCCTGGACAGCTCTAATGAAAAACTGTTTTTT.

J is TRBJ1-1 and V is TRBV19; no definite D call. Deletions cut 5 bases from V and 2 bases from J, with 9 bases between. The CDR3 is 13 amino acids. CDR1 and CDR2 (germline): LNHDA, SQIVND (reference sequence). CDR3 region: CASSSMSNTEAFF. The CDR3 region has the DNA TGTGCCAGTAGTTCTATGTCTAACACTGAAGCTTTCTTT.

This clonotype was seen at least ten times. J is TRBJ1-6 and V is TRBV30; 9 bases are shared with TRBD1. The CDR3 has 14 amino acids. With 3 bases clipped from V and 10 bases from J, the junction kept 7 bases outside the gene matches. CDR1 is GTSNPN, CDR2 SVGIG, per germline (reference sequence). CDR3: CAWRTGTGPSPLHF. As DNA, the CDR3 is TGTGCCTGGAGGACCGGGACAGGGCCCTCACCCCTCCACTTT.

Concerning this clonotype: This may be a read error, as it is one base from a much larger clone. The chain combines TRBV24-1 with TRBJ2-3; no firm D call. The V gene's germline CDR1 is KGHDR and CDR2 SFDVKD. This CDR3 has 12 amino acids. The CDR3 nucleotides are TGTACCAGCAGTTACTCGCCAGATACGCAGTATTTT. Protein product: CTSSYSPDTQYF.

This clonotype occurred once. The CDR3 nucleotides read TGTGCCAGCAGTGAAGCTGGGGGGCTCAATGAGCAGTTCTTC. Translated, it gives CASSEAGGLNEQFF. V usage is TRBV2 and J usage is TRBJ2-1; D is perhaps TRBD1 or TRBD2 (6 bases each). This CDR3 has 14 amino acids. Germline V gene lookup returns CDR1 SNHLY and CDR2 FYNNEI. Trimming left V 0 bases short and J 6 bases short, with 9 bases between.

V gene TRBV5-1 combines with J gene TRBJ1-2; 12 bases are a match to TRBD1. The CDR3 contains 17 residues. V was clipped by 4 bases and J by 0 bases; unmatched bases: 7. Germline V gene sequence: CDR1 SGHRS, CDR2 YFSETQ. CDR3 sequence reads: CASSTGTGGRTNYGYTF. The CDR3 coding sequence is TGCGCCAGCAGCACGGGGACAGGGGGCCGCACTAACTATGGCTACACCTTC.

This clonotype has just a few counts. The gene calls are TRBV15 and TRBJ2-1; unclear D gene. The CDR3 is 14 residues long. Trimming took 1 base from V and 3 from J, leaving 7 bases between them. CDR1 LNHNV and CDR2 YYDKDF come from the germline V gene (reference sequence). CDR3 DNA sequence: TGTGCCACCAGCAGAGGGACCCTCTACAATGAGCAGTTCTTC. It codes for CATSRGTLYNEQFF.

This chain joins TRBV7-2 and TRBJ2-7, with 7 bases lining up with TRBD1. The trim removed 8 bases at V and 2 bases at J, leaving 6 bases unmatched. CDR1 SGHTA and CDR2 FQGNSA come from the germline V gene. The CDR3 extends over 13 amino acids. The CDR3 region has the DNA TGTGCCAGCCGACCGACAGGGACCTACGAGCAGTACTTC. It yields the protein CASRPTGTYEQYF.

This clonotype was seen ten or more times. The chain recombines TRBV12-3 or TRBV12-4 with TRBJ2-7; D is uncertain. V lost 2 bases and J lost 2, with 13 bases in between. This CDR3 contains 15 residues. This CDR3 is CASSLTGPLTYEQYF. The CDR3 region has the DNA TGTGCCAGCAGTTTAACCGGGCCTCTTACCTACGAGCAGTACTTC.

This clonotype occurred many times. This chain connects TRBV7-8 to TRBJ1-1; perhaps TRBD1 as D (5 bases). The CDR3 totals 14 residues. Looked up from germline, CDR1 is SGHVS and CDR2 is FQNEAQ. V lost 7 bases and J lost 5, with 17 bases in between. CDR3 region: CASTQTAFGTEAFF. CDR3 DNA: TGTGCCAGCACACAGACAGCTTTCGGAACTGAAGCTTTCTTT.

The gene calls are TRBV19 and TRBJ1-1, with a possible D match to TRBD1 (5 bases). This CDR3 region has 13 residues. The ends were cut back, 4 bases at V and 3 bases at J, with 9 bases in the middle. Per the germline V gene, CDR1 is LNHDA and CDR2 is SQIVND (reference sequence). The DNA of the CDR3 is TGTGCCAGTAGTAAGACAGTTTACACTGAAGCTTTCTTT. It is translated as CASSKTVYTEAFF. Together with reference TRBV19 and TRBJ1-1, the CDR3 gives the full variable domain: DGGITQSPKYLFRKEGQNVTLSCEQNLNHDAMYWYRQDPGQGLRLIYYSQIVNDFQKGDIAEGYSVSREKKESFPLTVTSAQKNPTAFYLCASSKTVYTEAFFGQGTRLTVV.

This clonotype was seen a few times. The rearrangement joins TRBV2 to TRBJ1-4, with D uncertain. Per the germline V gene, CDR1 is SNHLY and CDR2 is FYNNEI. The CDR3 extends over 13 amino acids. Trimming pared 4 bases from V and 5 bases from J, leaving 8 bases between. Written as DNA, the CDR3 is TGTGCCAGCAGTGGAACGGGGAATGAAAAACTGTTTTTT. Encoded protein: CASSGTGNEKLFF.

This clonotype was recorded a few times. This rearrangement joins TRBV15 to TRBJ1-1; D is unresolved. CDR1 and CDR2 (germline): LNHNV, YYDKDF (reference sequence). Trimming left V 0 bases short and J 1 base short, with 9 bases between. The CDR3 is made up of 15 amino acids. In DNA, the CDR3 is TGTGCCACCAGCAGAGATCTTCGGGGGAACACTGAAGCTTTCTTT. Translation: CATSRDLRGNTEAFF.